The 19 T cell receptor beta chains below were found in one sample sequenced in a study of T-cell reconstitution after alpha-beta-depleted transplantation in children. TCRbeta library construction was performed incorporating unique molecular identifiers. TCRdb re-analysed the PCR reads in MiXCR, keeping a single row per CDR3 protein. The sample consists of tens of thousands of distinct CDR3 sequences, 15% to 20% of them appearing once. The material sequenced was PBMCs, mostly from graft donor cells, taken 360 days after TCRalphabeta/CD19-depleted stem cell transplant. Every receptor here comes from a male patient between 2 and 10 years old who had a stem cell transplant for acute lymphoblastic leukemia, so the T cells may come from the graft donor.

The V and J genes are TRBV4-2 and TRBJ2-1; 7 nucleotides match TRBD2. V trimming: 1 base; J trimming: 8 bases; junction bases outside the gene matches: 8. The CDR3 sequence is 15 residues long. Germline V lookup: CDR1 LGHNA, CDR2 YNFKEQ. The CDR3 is CASSQGYGSGDEQFF. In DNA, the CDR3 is TGTGCCAGCAGCCAAGGGTACGGGAGCGGGGATGAGCAGTTCTTC.

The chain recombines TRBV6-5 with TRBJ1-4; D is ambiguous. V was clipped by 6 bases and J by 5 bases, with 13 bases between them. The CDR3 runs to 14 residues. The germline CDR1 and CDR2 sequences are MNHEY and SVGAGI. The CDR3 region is CASSAQPVNEKLFF. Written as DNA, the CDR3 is TGTGCCAGCAGCGCACAGCCAGTAAATGAAAAACTGTTTTTT.

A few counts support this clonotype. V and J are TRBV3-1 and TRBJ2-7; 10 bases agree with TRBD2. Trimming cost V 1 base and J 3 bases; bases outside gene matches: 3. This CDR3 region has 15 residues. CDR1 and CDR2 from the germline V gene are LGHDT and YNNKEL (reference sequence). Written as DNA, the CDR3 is TGTGCCAGCAGCCAAGTGGGACTAGCGAGCTACGAGCAGTACTTC. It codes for CASSQVGLASYEQYF.

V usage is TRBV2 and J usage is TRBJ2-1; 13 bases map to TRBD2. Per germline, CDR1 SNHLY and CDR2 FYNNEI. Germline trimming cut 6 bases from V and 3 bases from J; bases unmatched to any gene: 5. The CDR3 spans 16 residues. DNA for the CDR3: TGTGCCAGCAGACCGGGACTAGCGGGACTCTACAATGAGCAGTTCTTC. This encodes CASRPGLAGLYNEQFF.

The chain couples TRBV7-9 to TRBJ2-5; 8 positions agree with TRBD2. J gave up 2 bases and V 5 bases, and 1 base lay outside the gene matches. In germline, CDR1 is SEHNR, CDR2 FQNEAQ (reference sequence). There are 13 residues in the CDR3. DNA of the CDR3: TGTGCCAGCAGCCCGGGAGGGCAAGAGACCCAGTACTTC. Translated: CASSPGGQETQYF. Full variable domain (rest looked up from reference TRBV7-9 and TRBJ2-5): DTGVSQNPRHKITKRGQNVTFRCDPISEHNRLYWYRQTLGQGPEFLTYFQNEAQLEKSRLLSDRFSAERPKGSFSTLEIQRTEQGDSAMYLCASSPGGQETQYFGPGTRLLVL.

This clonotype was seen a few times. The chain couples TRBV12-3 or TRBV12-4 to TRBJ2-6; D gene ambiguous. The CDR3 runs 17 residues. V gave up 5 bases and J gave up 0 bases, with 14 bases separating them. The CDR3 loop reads CASSVARPYSGANVLTF. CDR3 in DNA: TGTGCCAGCAGTGTGGCCCGACCATACTCTGGGGCCAACGTCCTGACTTTC.

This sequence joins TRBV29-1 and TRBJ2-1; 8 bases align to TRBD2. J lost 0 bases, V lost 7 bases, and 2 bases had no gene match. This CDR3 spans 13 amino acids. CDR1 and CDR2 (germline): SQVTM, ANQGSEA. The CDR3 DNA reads TGCAGCGGGAGCGGGAGCTCCTACAATGAGCAGTTCTTC. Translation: CSGSGSSYNEQFF.

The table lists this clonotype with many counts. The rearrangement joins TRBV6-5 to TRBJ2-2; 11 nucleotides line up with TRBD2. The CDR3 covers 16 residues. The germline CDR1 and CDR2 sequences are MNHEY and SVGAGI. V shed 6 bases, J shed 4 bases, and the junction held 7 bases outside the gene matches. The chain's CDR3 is CASSYRTSGLTGELFF. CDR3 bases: TGTGCCAGCAGCTATAGGACTAGCGGGCTCACCGGGGAGCTGTTTTTT.

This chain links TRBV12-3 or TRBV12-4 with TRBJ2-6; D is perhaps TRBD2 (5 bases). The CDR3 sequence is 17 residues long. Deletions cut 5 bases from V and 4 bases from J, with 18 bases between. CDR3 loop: CASSLPSAGLGANVLTF. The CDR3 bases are TGTGCCAGCAGTCTTCCCTCCGCGGGCCTGGGGGCCAACGTCCTGACTTTC.

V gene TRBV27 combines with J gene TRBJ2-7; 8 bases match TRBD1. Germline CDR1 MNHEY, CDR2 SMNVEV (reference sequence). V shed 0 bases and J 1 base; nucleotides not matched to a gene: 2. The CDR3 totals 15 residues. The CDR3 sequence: CASSLSRTGSYEQYF. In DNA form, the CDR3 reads TGTGCCAGCAGTTTATCGAGGACAGGGTCCTACGAGCAGTACTTC.

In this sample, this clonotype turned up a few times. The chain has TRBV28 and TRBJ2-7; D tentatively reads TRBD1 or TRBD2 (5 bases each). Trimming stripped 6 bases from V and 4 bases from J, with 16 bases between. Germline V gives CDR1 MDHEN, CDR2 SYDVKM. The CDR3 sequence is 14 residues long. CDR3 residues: CASRSQGRGYEQYF. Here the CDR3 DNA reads TGTGCCAGCAGGTCCCAGGGAAGAGGGTACGAGCAGTACTTC.

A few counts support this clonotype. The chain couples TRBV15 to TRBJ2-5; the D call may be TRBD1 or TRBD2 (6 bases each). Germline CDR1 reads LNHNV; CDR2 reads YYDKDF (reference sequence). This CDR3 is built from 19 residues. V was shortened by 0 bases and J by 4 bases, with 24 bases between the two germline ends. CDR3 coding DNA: TGTGCCACCAGCAGAGATTCCCTTTTTACAGGAGGGGGATTAGAGACCCAGTACTTC. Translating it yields CATSRDSLFTGGGLETQYF. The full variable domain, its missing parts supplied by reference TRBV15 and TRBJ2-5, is DAMVIQNPRYQVTQFGKPVTLSCSQTLNHNVMYWYQQKSSQAPKLLFHYYDKDFNNEADTPDNFQSRRPNTSFCFLDIRSPGLGDTAMYLCATSRDSLFTGGGLETQYFGPGTRLLVL.

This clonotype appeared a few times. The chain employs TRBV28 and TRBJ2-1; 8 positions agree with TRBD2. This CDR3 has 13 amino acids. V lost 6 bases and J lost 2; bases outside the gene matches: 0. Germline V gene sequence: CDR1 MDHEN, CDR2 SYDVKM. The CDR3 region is CASSGRAYNEQFF. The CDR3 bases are TGTGCCAGCAGCGGGAGGGCCTACAATGAGCAGTTCTTC. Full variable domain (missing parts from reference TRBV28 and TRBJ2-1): DVKVTQSSRYLVKRTGEKVFLECVQDMDHENMFWYRQDPGLGLRLIYFSYDVKMKEKGDIPEGYSVSREKKERFSLILESASTNQTSMYLCASSGRAYNEQFFGPGTRLTVL.

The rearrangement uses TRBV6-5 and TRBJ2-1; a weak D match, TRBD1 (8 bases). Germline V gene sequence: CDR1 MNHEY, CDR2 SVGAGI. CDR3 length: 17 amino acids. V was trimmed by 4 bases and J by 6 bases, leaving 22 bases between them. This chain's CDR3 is CASSSTGGGFGFNEQFF. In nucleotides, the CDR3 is TGTGCCAGCAGTTCCACAGGGGGAGGGTTTGGATTCAATGAGCAGTTCTTC.

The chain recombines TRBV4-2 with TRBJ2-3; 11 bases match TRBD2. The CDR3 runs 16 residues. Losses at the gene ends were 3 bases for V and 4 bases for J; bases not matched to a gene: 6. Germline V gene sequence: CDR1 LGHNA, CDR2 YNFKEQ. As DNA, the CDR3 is TGTGCCAGCAGCCATCGACTAGCGGGAATAGCAGATACGCAGTATTTT. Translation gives CASSHRLAGIADTQYF.

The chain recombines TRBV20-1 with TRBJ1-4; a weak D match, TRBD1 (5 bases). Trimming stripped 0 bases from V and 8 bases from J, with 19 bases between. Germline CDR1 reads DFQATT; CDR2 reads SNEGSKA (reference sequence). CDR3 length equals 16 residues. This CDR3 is CSARDRVGTREEKLFF. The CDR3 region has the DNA TGCAGTGCTAGAGATCGGGTAGGGACCCGGGAAGAAAAACTGTTTTTT.

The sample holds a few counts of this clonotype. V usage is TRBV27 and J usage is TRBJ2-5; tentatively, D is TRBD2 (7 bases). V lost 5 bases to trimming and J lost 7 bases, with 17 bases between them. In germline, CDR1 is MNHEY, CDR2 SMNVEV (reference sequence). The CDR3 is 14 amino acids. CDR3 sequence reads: CASSQTGREGTQYF. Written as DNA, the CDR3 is TGTGCCAGCAGTCAAACAGGGAGGGAAGGGACCCAGTACTTC.

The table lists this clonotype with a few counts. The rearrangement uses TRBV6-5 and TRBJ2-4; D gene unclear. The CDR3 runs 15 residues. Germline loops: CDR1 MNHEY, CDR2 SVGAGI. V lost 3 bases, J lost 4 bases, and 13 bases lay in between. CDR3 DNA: TGTGCCAGCAGTTATATCCAGGAGCCAAAAAACATTCAGTACTTC. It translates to CASSYIQEPKNIQYF.

This CDR3 is CSVETVDGADTQYF. Here the CDR3 DNA reads TGCAGCGTAGAGACAGTAGATGGGGCAGATACGCAGTATTTT. The chain couples TRBV29-1 to TRBJ2-3; D perhaps matches TRBD1 (5 bases). V was trimmed by 6 bases and J by 4 bases, leaving 17 bases between them. From germline, CDR1 is SQVTM and CDR2 ANQGSEA. The CDR3 consists of 14 residues.